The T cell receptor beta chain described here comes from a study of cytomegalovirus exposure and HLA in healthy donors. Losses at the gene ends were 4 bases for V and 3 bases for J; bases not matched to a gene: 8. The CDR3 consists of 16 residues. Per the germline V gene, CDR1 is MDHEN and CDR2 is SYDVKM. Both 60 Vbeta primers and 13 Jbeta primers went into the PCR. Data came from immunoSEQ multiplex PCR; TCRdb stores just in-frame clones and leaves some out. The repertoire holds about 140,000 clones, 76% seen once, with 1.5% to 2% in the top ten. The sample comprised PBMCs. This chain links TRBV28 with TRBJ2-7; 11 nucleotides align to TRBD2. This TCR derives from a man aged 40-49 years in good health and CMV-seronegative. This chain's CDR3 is CASSWRASGRFYEQYF. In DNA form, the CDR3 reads TGTGCCAGCAGTTGGCGGGCTAGCGGGAGGTTCTACGAGCAGTACTTC.